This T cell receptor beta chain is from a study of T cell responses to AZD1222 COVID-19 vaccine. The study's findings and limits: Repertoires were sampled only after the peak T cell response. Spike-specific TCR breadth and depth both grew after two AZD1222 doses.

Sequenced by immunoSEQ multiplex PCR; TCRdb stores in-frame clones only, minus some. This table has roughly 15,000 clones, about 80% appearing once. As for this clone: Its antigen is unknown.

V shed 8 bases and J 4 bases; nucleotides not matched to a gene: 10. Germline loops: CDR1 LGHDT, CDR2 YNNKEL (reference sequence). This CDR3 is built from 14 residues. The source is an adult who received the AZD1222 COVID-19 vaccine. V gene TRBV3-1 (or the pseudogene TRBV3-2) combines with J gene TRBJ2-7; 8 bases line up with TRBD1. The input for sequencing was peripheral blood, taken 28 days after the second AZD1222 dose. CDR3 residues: CASQARDRRYEQYF. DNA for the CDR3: TGTGCCAGCCAAGCCCGGGACAGGCGATACGAGCAGTACTTC.